This T cell receptor beta chain was sequenced for a study of T cells after posttransplantation cyclophosphamide (dated by TCRdb to 2016 to 2017). About the study as a whole: T cell repertoire reconstitution was tracked by TRB sequencing after myeloablative bone marrow transplantation in which posttransplantation cyclophosphamide was used as GVHD prophylaxis. Public TRB sequences were compared against a database of over 3,000 sequences linked to responses to pathogens, tumor antigens, self-antigens and alloantigens. TRA and TRB clonality were tightly correlated in roughly ten samples, so subsequent TCR analyses focused on TRB only. Antigen receptor sequencing covered samples from 30 to 45 PTCy-treated patients and some 15 of their related bone marrow donors. In 3 patients, TRB sequencing was also performed on up to 3 more blood samples taken 2 to 5.2 years after transplant, and in several patients, pretransplant blood was also TRB-sequenced. Blood from all 35 or so PTCy patients with 1-year posttransplant specimens was subjected to TRB sequencing.

Genomic DNA was the input for TRB sequencing, which was run either with the immunoSEQ assay at survey resolution or with the hsTCRB kit. In the source study's methods: The immunoSEQ software handled the initial read processing, while the LymphoSeq R package was used for the repertoire analyses. Clonality was computed as 1 minus normalized Shannon entropy, and a Gini coefficient was also calculated for each TRB dataset. To infer phenotypes in unsorted samples, TRB sequences from sorted subsets of the recipient or donor were mapped onto the unsorted samples of the same recipient. TCRdb provides this immuneACCESS table in a form limited to in-frame rearrangements. Some clones are lacking; in checked studies, under half of them reflect an unresolved V gene, and why the rest are absent is not known. V, J and clone size are those of that table, while D and trimming were read from the DNA. There are about 6,700 clones in this sample, and none of them is a singleton. Roughly 5.2% of the sample is in the top ten clones.

Overall study outcomes, separate from this receptor: The TRB repertoires of T cells infiltrating skin or the GI tract showed only limited overlap with the TRB repertoires found in blood. Across a few dozen patients, TRB clonality was highly associated with recipient CMV seropositivity and CMV reactivation, and diversity in PTCy patients was similar to diversity in CNI/methotrexate controls. Donor-recipient similarity was low at 1-2 months but rose over the first year, and later blood repertoires were often dominated by donor CD8+ memory clones.

This clone is considered medium-sized (0.01 to 0.1%). Its target antigen remains unknown. The input lacks base qualities; no much larger clone sits a single base away. The CDR3, cysteine through phenylalanine, is 17 amino acids long. Of the read, only the CDR3 DNA is kept; its 51 bases are in frame from base 1. Ends trimmed: V by 9 bases, J by 0 bases; bases unmatched to a gene: 11. The CDR1 and CDR2 encoded by the germline V gene are SNHLY and FYNNEI. The intended sense of this specimen's treatment or condition label: high-dose cyclophosphamide on days +3 and +4 as single-agent GVHD prophylaxis. Patients in the PTCy group got busulfan and fludarabine conditioning, a marrow graft from a related or unrelated donor, and cyclophosphamide on days +3 and +4. The PTCy-treated patients were enrolled in a prospective multi-institutional clinical trial. Mononuclear cells from peripheral blood and bone marrow were separated by Ficoll-Hypaque density centrifugation and then cryopreserved.

In this chain, TRBV2 is recombined with TRBJ2-6; the central 7 bases match TRBD2. The sample consisted of PBMCs, taken after an allogeneic stem cell transplant with post-transplant cyclophosphamide. This TCR was sampled from a male patient in his thirties who received an allogeneic stem cell transplant from an unrelated donor, was CMV-positive, and had acute and chronic GVHD. Some T cells may originate with the graft donor following a transplant. The base sequence is TGTGCCAGTAGAGGGAGGGTGGCCCACTCTGGGGCCAACGTCCTGACTTTC. The resulting protein is CASRGRVAHSGANVLTF.